Sequencing of this T cell receptor (beta chain) was carried out in a study of blood T cell repertoires in COVID-19. This clone was picked up one time. Assay: immunoSEQ multiplex PCR; the TCRdb copy retains only in-frame clones and omits some. The sample records around 380,000 clones, 87% being singletons. Two consecutive negative NP/OP PCR tests, clearance, or resolved symptoms defined Cohort 3 recovery. Sequenced: PBMCs or T cells enriched from blood (not recorded which). The receptor was derived from a man aged 25 to 40 who had recovered from COVID-19.

CDR3 DNA sequence: TGTGCCAGCAGCTTAAAGGGGATCCAGGGGGCTAACAGGGAGCTGTTTTTT. Translation gives CASSLKGIQGANRELFF. This chain joins TRBV7-8 and TRBJ2-2; 8 bases are shared with TRBD1. The CDR3 runs to 17 residues. V was pared by 2 bases and J by 9 bases, with 14 bases of the junction left unmatched. Germline lookup yields CDR1 SGHVS and CDR2 FQNEAQ.